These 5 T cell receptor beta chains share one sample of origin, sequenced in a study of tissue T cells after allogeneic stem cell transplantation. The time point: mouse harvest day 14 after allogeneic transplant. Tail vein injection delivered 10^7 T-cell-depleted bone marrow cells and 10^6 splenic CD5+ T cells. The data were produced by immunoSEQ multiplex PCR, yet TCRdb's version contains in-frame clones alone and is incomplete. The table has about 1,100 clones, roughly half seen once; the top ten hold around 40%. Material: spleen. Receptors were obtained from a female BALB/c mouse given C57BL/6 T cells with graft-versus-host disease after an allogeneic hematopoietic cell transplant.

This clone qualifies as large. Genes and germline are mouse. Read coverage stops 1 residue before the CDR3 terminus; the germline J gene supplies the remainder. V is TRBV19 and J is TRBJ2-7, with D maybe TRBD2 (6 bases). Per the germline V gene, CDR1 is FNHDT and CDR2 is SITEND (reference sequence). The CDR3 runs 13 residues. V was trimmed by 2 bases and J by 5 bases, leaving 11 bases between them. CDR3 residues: CASSILGRDEQYF. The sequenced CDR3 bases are TGTGCCAGCAGTATCCTGGGGAGGGATGAACAGTAC.

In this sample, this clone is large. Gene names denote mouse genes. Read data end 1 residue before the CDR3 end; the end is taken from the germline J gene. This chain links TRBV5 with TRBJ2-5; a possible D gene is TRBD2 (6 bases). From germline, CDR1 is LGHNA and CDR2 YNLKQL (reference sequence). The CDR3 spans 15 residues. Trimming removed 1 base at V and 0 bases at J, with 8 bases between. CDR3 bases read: TGTGCCAGCAGCCAAGGATGGGGGAACCAAGACACCCAGTAC. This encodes CASSQGWGNQDTQY. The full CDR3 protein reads CASSQGWGNQDTQYF.

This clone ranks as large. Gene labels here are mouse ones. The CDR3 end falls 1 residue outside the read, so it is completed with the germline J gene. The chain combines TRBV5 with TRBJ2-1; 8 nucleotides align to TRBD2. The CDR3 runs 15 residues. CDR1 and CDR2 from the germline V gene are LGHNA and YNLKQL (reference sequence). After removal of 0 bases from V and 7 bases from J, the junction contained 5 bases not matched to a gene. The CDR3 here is CASSQDWGAGAEQFF. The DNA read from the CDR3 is TGTGCCAGCAGCCAAGACTGGGGGGCGGGGGCTGAGCAGTTC.

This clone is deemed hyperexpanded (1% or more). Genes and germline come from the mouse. CDR3 residues: CASSFDRALYEQYF. The sequenced part of the CDR3 DNA is TGTGCCAGCAGTTTCGACAGGGCCCTATATGAACAGTAC. This chain joins TRBV26 and TRBJ2-7; 7 bases align to TRBD1. Read data end 1 residue before the CDR3 end; the end is taken from the germline J gene. J was trimmed by 4 bases and V by 5 bases; bases with no gene match: 8. Germline V gene lookup returns CDR1 KGHPV and CDR2 FQNQEV (reference sequence). The CDR3 sequence is 14 residues long.

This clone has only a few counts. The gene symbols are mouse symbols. CDR3 bases read: TGTGCCAGCAGCACGGGACTGGGGGGGCGAGAACAGTAC. Translating gives CASSTGLGGREQY. The entire CDR3 sequence reads CASSTGLGGREQYF. This rearrangement joins TRBV3 to TRBJ2-7, with 14 bases identical to TRBD2. The CDR3 end lies 1 residue beyond the end of the read and is filled in from the germline J gene. J gave up 7 bases and V 5 bases, and 4 bases lay outside the gene matches. CDR3 length: 14 residues. Germline CDR1 SNHLY, CDR2 FYNGKV (reference sequence).